This T cell receptor beta chain was profiled in a study of blood T cells in healthy people across ages. Together with a sample-barcoded 5' primer, a J-beta primer mix was included in a second PCR lasting roughly 6 to 12 cycles. MiXCR, run by TCRdb on the 5' RACE reads, gives a single entry per CDR3 protein. The sample lists about 640,000 distinct CDR3 sequences, 45% to 65% occurring once. The V end was cut by 4 bases, the J end by 5 bases, with 2 bases between. The CDR3 extends over 10 amino acids. Per germline, CDR1 ENHRY and CDR2 SYGVKD. In this sample, this clonotype turned up a few times. Material for sequencing was blood. The receptor's source is a man aged 60-69 years in good health. This rearrangement joins TRBV10-3 to TRBJ1-2; D is unresolved. This CDR3 reads CAISGYGYTF. Written as DNA, the CDR3 is TGTGCCATCAGTGGGTATGGCTACACCTTC.